This TCR beta chain was found in a study of blood T cells in healthy people across ages (dated by TCRdb to the mid-2010s). Some background on the complete study: In model experiments, template switching captured about one uniquely barcoded TCR beta cDNA molecule for every two T cells. To track age-related changes in TCR beta repertoire diversity, the study relied on deep sequencing normalized with unique cDNA molecular identifiers. Using the same blood draw, the study looked at two additional independent replicas of 1 million unique cDNA reads for two donors, one aged 18 to 29 and the other aged 80 or older. Four age groups were formed from the donors: young (average 16 years), middle-aged (approximately 41), aged (over 55) and long-lived (about 80). Study-level results and caveats: Because profiling used bulk unsorted PBMCs, naive and antigen-experienced compartments could not be compared conclusively. The percentage of naive T cells measured by flow cytometry correlated strongly with observed TCR beta diversity. Compared with the aged group, more naive CD4+ T cells, fewer expanded clones and increased TCR diversity were shown by the long-lived group, suggesting age selection. Estimates of total diversity based on one million sequenced T cells were regarded as lower bounds and as underestimates. Observed TCR beta diversity per million T cells fell roughly linearly with age, and a significant reduction was already apparent by age roughly 40. The CMV infection status of donors was not known, potentially confounding age-related changes in expanded clonotypes.

The donors were roughly 38 Caucasian individuals from Russia, aged roughly 6 to 100 years, who were systemically healthy. About 9.6 milliliters of peripheral blood were collected from each donor into EDTA-treated Vacutainer tubes. Ficoll-Paque density-gradient centrifugation was used to isolate PBMCs, with at least 6.5 million per sample. Total RNA, at least 5 micrograms per sample, was extracted from PBMCs with Trizol reagent. For every donor, an aliquot of PBMCs went through flow cytometry to measure the percentages of naive CD45RAhigh/CD27high T cells. Receptors were amplified or captured by 5' RACE. The instrument given in TCRdb is Illumina HiSeq 2500. A second PCR of about 6 to 11 cycles was run with a J-beta primer mix and a sample-barcoded 5' primer. Each TCR beta cDNA molecule received a unique molecular identifier from a template-switch 5' adaptor carrying 12 random nucleotides. Each sample yielded at least 3 million CDR3-containing paired-end reads. First-strand cDNA synthesis was performed from all RNA using the Mint cDNA synthesis kit, with priming by a TRBC-specific oligonucleotide. After uracil-DNA glycosylase treatment, a first 18-cycle PCR used universal primers M1SS and BC2_uni_R on all cDNA. In the authors' own workflow: For normalization, 1 million high-quality reads, each with a distinct molecular identifier, were randomly selected from each sample. Instead of being binned into consensus sequences, reads with shared molecular identifiers were discarded. MiTCR, run with a Q25 quality threshold and the strictest error-elimination algorithm, handled CDR3 identification, clonotype clustering and error correction. Lower-bound total TCR beta diversity was estimated with a nonparametric unseen species model using Euler transformation. TCRdb trimmed public reads at Q25 via fastp, called clones via MiXCR and kept in-frame beta chains. Duplicate CDR3 protein sequences are folded into a single record with the most common DNA and genes. The authors' filters were not applied to this entry. The sample table holds hundreds of thousands of distinct CDR3 sequences, of which roughly 25% were seen once. The ten biggest clones cover under 10% of the sample.

Measured from the cysteine to the phenylalanine, the CDR3 is 14 residues long. Kept here is only the CDR3 DNA, which spans 42 bases and is read in frame from base 1. At the junction V is shortened by 0 bases and J by 5 bases; bases outside the gene matches: 4. Via the germline V gene, CDR1 is SGHAT and CDR2 FQNNGV. With regard to this clonotype: The antigen it binds to is not known. Per-nucleotide qualities are absent, and no much larger clonotype sits a single base away.

These data were likewise used in another study, on T cells of mothers and their children. The second publication reports: Donors were nine systemically healthy Caucasian individuals: three mothers and their six children. cDNA synthesis consumed the entire amount of extracted RNA, loaded at approximately 1.6 ug RNA in each 15 ul reaction. Sample barcodes and 2-4 random nucleotides were added via the M1S primer in the second PCR. More than 8 million TCR beta CDR3 reads were obtained from each mother, and millions of reads were obtained from each child. Thymic selection shapes the output of TCR recombination in a similar way in related and unrelated pairs, and inherited differences have a minor effect. Normalized repertoire overlap in related mother-child pairs was always slightly higher than in unrelated mother-child pairs, but the difference was never significant. With a sensitivity of about 100 clones per million clonotypes, no persistent microchimeric T cell clones were detected. Deep NGS was used in the study to compare the TCR beta repertoires of mothers and children and to look for features that separate related mother-child pairs from unrelated individuals. Mothers averaged 40 +/- 4 years of age and children averaged about 10 +/- 4 years. Libraries were sequenced on Illumina HiSeq 2000 with 100+100 nt paired-end reads after adapter ligation with NEBNext reagents. To prevent cross-contamination, the mother and child libraries were prepared one month apart and sequenced in separate runs. Between about 500,000 and 2,100,000 distinct TCR beta clonotypes were identified per donor. Naive TCR beta clonotypes were estimated from low-frequency clonotypes matched to each donor's FACS-determined naive share, without sorting.

This receptor was taken from a boy younger than 18 in good health. Specimen: blood. In this chain, TRBV11-2 is recombined with TRBJ2-7; 7 middle bases align to TRBD2. CDR3 region: CASSLDGGGNEQYF. The DNA is as follows: TGTGCCAGCAGCTTAGATGGCGGGGGAAACGAGCAGTACTTC.